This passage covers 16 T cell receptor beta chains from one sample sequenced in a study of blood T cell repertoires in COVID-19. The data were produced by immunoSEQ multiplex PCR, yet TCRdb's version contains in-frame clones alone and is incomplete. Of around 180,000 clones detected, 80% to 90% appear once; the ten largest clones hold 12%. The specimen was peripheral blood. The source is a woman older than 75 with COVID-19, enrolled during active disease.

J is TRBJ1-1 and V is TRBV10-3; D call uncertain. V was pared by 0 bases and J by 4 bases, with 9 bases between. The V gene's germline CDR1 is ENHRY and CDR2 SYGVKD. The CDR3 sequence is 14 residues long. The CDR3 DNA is TGTGCCATCAGTGAGTCCGGGGTCTCCACTGAAGCTTTCTTT. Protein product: CAISESGVSTEAFF.

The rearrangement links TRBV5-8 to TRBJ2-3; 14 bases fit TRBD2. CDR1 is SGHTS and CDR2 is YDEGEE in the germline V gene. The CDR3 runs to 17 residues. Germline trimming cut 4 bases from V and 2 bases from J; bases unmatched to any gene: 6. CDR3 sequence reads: CASSPGLAGGNTDTQYF. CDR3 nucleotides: TGTGCCAGCAGCCCTGGACTAGCGGGGGGTAACACAGATACGCAGTATTTT.

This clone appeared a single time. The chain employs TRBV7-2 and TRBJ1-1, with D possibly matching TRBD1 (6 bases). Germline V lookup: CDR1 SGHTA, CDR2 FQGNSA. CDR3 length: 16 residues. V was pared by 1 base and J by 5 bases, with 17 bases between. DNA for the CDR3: TGTGCCAGCAGCTTAGGGCCGTTACAGGGTGGGACTGAAGCTTTCTTT. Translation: CASSLGPLQGGTEAFF.

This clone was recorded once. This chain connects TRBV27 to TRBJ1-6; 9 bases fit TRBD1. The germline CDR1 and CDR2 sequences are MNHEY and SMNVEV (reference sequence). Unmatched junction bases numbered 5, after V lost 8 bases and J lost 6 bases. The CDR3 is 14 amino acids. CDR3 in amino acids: CASGWDRANSPLHF. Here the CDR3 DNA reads TGTGCCAGCGGATGGGACAGGGCTAATTCACCCCTCCACTTT.

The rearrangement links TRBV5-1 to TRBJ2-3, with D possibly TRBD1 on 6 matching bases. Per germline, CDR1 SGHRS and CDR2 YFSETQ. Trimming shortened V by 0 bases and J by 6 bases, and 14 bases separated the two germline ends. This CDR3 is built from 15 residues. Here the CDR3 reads CASSLGRQGWDTQYF. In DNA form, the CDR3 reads TGCGCCAGCAGCTTGGGCCGTCAGGGGTGGGATACGCAGTATTTT.

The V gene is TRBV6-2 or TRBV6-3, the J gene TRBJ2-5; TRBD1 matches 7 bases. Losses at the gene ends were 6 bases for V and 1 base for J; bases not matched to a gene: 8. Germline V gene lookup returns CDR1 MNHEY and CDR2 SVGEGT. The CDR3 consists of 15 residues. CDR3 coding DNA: TGTGCCAGCAGCGACCGGGACAGCTTCCAAGAGACCCAGTACTTC. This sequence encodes CASSDRDSFQETQYF.

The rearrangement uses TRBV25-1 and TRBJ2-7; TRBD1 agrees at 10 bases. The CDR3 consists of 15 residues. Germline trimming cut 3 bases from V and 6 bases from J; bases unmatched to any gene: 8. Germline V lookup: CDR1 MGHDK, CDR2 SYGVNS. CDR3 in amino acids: CASSEAGTGAREQYF. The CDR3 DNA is TGTGCCAGCAGTGAGGCCGGGACAGGGGCCCGCGAGCAGTACTTC.

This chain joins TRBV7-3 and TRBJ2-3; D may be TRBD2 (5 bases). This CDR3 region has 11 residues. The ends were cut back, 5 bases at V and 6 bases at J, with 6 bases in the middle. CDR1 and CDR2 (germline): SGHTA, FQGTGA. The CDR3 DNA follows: TGTGCCAGCAGCCGAGGGGATACGCAGTATTTT. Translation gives CASSRGDTQYF.

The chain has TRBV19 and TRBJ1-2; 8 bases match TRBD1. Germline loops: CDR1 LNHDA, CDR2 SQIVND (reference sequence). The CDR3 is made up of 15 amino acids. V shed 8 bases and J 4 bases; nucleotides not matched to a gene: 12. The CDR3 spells CASATFPGQVYGYTF. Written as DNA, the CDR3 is TGTGCCAGTGCCACATTTCCGGGACAGGTCTATGGCTACACCTTC.

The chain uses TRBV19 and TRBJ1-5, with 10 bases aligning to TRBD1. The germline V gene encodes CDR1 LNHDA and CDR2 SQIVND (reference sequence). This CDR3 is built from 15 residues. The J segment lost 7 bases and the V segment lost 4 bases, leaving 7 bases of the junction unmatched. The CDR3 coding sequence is TGTGCCAGTAGTAGGGACAGGGGAAGGGGGCAGCCCCAGCATTTT. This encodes CASSRDRGRGQPQHF.

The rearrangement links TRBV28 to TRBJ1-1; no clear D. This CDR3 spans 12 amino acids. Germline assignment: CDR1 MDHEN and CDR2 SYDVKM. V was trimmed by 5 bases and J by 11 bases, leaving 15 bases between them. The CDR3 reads CASSLGSVSAFF. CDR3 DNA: TGTGCCAGCAGTCTCGGTAGCGTGAGTGCTTTCTTT.

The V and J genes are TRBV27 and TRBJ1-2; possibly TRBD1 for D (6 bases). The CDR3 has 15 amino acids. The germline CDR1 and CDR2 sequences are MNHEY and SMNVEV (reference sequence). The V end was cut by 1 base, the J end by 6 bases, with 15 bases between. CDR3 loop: CASSLWQGFRDGYTF. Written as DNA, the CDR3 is TGTGCCAGCAGTTTATGGCAGGGGTTTAGGGATGGCTACACCTTC.

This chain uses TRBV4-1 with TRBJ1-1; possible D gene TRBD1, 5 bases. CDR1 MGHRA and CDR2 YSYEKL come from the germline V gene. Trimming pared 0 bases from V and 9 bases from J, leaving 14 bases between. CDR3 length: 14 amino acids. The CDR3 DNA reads TGCGCCAGCAGCCAAGATAGCGGGGGGAGGAAAGCTTTCTTT. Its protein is CASSQDSGGRKAFF.

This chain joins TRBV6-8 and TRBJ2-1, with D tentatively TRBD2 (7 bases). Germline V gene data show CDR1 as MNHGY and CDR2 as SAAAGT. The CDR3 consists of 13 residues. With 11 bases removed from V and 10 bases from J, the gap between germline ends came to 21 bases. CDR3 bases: TGTGCCGGCTGGGGGGGGCCTGCTTCGGAGCAGTTCTTC. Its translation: CAGWGGPASEQFF.

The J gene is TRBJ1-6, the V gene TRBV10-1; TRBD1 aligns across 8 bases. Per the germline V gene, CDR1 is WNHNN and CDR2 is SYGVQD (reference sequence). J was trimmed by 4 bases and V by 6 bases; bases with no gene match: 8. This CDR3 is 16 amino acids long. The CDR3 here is CASSDPGTGYNSPLHF. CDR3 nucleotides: TGCGCCAGCAGCGACCCCGGGACAGGATATAATTCACCCCTCCACTTT.

The CDR3 loop reads CASSLLAGSSYEQYF. The CDR3 DNA is TGTGCCAGCAGCCTACTAGCGGGTAGCTCCTACGAGCAGTACTTC. The chain is built from TRBV7-2 and TRBJ2-7; 9 bases map to TRBD2. CDR3 size: 15 residues. Looked up from germline, CDR1 is SGHTA and CDR2 is FQGNSA. V shed 5 bases, J shed 0 bases, and the junction held 5 bases outside the gene matches.